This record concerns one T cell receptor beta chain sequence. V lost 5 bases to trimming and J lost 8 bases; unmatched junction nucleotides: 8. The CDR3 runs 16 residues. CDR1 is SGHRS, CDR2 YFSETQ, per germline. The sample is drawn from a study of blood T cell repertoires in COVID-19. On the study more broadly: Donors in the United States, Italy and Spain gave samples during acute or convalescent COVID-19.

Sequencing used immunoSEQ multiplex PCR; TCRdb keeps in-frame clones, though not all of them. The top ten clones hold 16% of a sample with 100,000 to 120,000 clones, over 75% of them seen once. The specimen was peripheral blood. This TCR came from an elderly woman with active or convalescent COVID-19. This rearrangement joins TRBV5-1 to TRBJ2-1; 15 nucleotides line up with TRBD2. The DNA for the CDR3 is TGCGCCAGCAGTCACGGGACTAGCGGGAGGAACTATGAGCAGTTCTTC. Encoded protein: CASSHGTSGRNYEQFF.